Below are 9 T cell receptor beta chains sequenced from a single sample in a study of Graves' ophthalmopathy and Graves' hyperthyroidism. Amplified material comprised TCR beta CDR3 regions derived from RNA transcripts. HTBI primers served in a first-round RT-PCR, which a second-round multiplex PCR followed. TCRdb passed the multiplex PCR reads through MiXCR, listing each CDR3 protein once. The sample contains hundreds of thousands of distinct CDR3 sequences, around a fifth of which appear only once. Material for sequencing was peripheral blood. The receptors were sampled from a woman aged 18 to 35 with stable Graves' hyperthyroidism.

The V call is TRBV30, the J call TRBJ2-7; 10 bases agree with TRBD1. After removal of 2 bases from V and 6 bases from J, the junction contained 7 bases not matched to a gene. Germline-derived CDR1 and CDR2 are GTSNPN and SVGIG (reference sequence). The CDR3 sequence is 14 residues long. The CDR3 here is CAWSPDRGLGEQYF. The CDR3 DNA reads as TGTGCCTGGAGTCCCGACAGGGGGCTTGGCGAGCAGTACTTC.

This chain links TRBV28 with TRBJ2-7; D perhaps matches TRBD2 (5 bases). The V end was cut by 7 bases, the J end by 13 bases, with 26 bases between. This CDR3 contains 14 residues. Germline lookup yields CDR1 MDHEN and CDR2 SYDVKM. Here the CDR3 reads CASTPEAGPEHNYF. The CDR3 nucleotides are TGTGCCAGCACCCCCGAGGCGGGTCCGGAGCATAATTACTTC.

This clonotype was observed at least ten times. The CDR3 here is CATSDLRAANTGELFF. In nucleotides, the CDR3 is TGTGCCACCAGTGATTTGAGAGCCGCGAACACCGGGGAGCTGTTTTTT. The gene calls are TRBV24-1 and TRBJ2-2; D is undetermined. Germline V lookup: CDR1 KGHDR, CDR2 SFDVKD. V gave up 0 bases and J gave up 0 bases, with 7 bases separating them. The CDR3 is 16 residues long.

This clonotype was detected a few times. A much larger clone is a single base away; this may be a read error. The J gene is TRBJ2-5, the V gene TRBV7-2, with D hard to call. The CDR3 has 15 amino acids. The germline gives CDR1 SGHTA, CDR2 FQGNSA. CDR3 nucleotide sequence: TGTGCCAGCAGCTCTTTTTTTGGGTACCAAGAGACCAAGTACTTC. Protein sequence: CASSSFFGYQETKYF.

This clonotype has a handful of counts. V gene TRBV29-1 combines with J gene TRBJ1-2; D is possibly TRBD1 (5 bases). The CDR3 extends over 12 amino acids. Germline loops: CDR1 SQVTM, CDR2 ANQGSEA. The V and J ends lost 4 bases and 6 bases respectively, with 12 bases between them. CDR3: CSVVPGADGYTF. DNA for the CDR3: TGCAGCGTTGTTCCCGGGGCGGATGGCTACACCTTC.

This clonotype was counted only a few times. Relative to the germline gene, one junction end is altered; a read error may explain this. The rearrangement links TRBV7-6 to TRBJ2-3; 15 bases fit TRBD2. Germline V gene sequence: CDR1 SGHVS, CDR2 FNYEAQ. The CDR3 sequence is 19 residues long. The CDR3 region is CASRPKAGTSGRTTDTQYF. DNA for the CDR3: TGTGCTAGCAGACCTAAAGCTGGGACTAGCGGGAGGACCACAGATACGCAGTATTTT. Together with reference TRBV7-6 and TRBJ2-3, the CDR3 gives the full variable domain: GAGVSQSPRYKVTKRGQDVALRCDPISGHVSLYWYRQALGQGPEFLTYFNYEAQQDKSGLPNDRFSAERPEGSISTLTIQRTEQRDSAMYRCASRPKAGTSGRTTDTQYFGPGTRLTVL.

The rearrangement uses TRBV7-3 and TRBJ2-2; D perhaps matches TRBD2 (6 bases). Trimming pared 5 bases from V and 3 bases from J, leaving 16 bases between. Germline V gives CDR1 SGHTA, CDR2 FQGTGA. The CDR3 runs to 16 residues. DNA for the CDR3: TGTGCCAGCAGCCCCCCCGGAGGGCTCCACACCGGGGAGCTGTTTTTT. Translated, it gives CASSPPGGLHTGELFF.

In its sample, this clonotype was seen many times. The J gene is TRBJ1-6, the V gene TRBV15; 9 bases are a match to TRBD1. The V gene end was trimmed by 0 bases and the J gene end by 9 bases; junction bases not matched to a gene: 6. The CDR3 is made up of 16 amino acids. The germline V gene has CDR1 LNHNV and CDR2 YYDKDF (reference sequence). The CDR3 sequence is CATSRDAGTGSSPLHF. The CDR3 DNA is TGTGCCACCAGCAGAGATGCGGGGACAGGGAGTTCACCCCTCCACTTT.

This clonotype was recorded at least ten times. The chain has TRBV6-1 and TRBJ2-2, with TRBD1 matching over 10 bases. The CDR3 spans 16 residues. Per the germline V gene, CDR1 is MNHNS and CDR2 is SASEGT. The J segment lost 4 bases and the V segment lost 6 bases, leaving 8 bases of the junction unmatched. The CDR3 protein is CASRTGGGYATGELFF. The CDR3 nucleotides are TGTGCCAGCAGGACAGGGGGCGGTTATGCCACCGGGGAGCTGTTTTTT.